This passage covers 20 T cell receptor beta chains from one sample sequenced in a study of graft-versus-host responses after intestinal transplantation. The data were produced by immunoSEQ multiplex PCR, yet TCRdb's version contains in-frame clones alone and is incomplete. Of about 45,000 clones listed, 90% to 95% are singletons. Sequenced material: PBMCs, taken 524 days after transplant. The receptor source for this set is a human patient who received an intestinal transplant, so some T cells may come from the graft donor.

This chain connects TRBV21-1 to TRBJ1-2; TRBD1, the table's D call, was not compared with the DNA. TRBV21-1 is flagged as a pseudogene. The length of the CDR3 is 17 residues. CDR3 sequence reads: CASSHRYSNPYMSGYTF. In DNA, the CDR3 is TGTGCCAGCAGCCACCGATACAGTAACCCCTATATGAGTGGCTACACCTTC.

V is TRBV27 and J is TRBJ1-4; possible D gene TRBD1, 6 bases. The CDR3 contains 16 residues. Trimming removed 10 bases from V and 0 bases from J, with 18 bases in between. Germline V gene data show CDR1 as MNHEY and CDR2 as SMNVEV (reference sequence). CDR3 in DNA: TGTGCCACCAAGGGGGGGACGCGGGCAACTAATGAAAAACTGTTTTTT. Its protein product is CATKGGTRATNEKLFF.

The chain joins TRBV6-9 to TRBJ1-5; TRBD1 matches 8 bases. J gave up 5 bases and V 3 bases, and 3 bases lay outside the gene matches. This CDR3 is 14 amino acids long. Germline assignment: CDR1 MNHGY and CDR2 SVAAGI. CDR3 in DNA: TGTGCCAGCAGTTACGGACAGGGTGATCAGCCCCAGCATTTT. This encodes CASSYGQGDQPQHF.

The chain recombines TRBV30 with TRBJ1-2; perhaps TRBD1 as D (5 bases). The CDR3 runs to 13 residues. V dropped 2 bases and J dropped 8 bases, with 15 bases sitting between them. Germline CDR1 reads GTSNPN; CDR2 reads SVGIG (reference sequence). The CDR3 reads CAWSNGDFWGYTF. The CDR3 bases are TGTGCCTGGAGTAATGGGGACTTCTGGGGCTACACCTTC. The entire variable domain, with the rest obtained from reference TRBV30 and TRBJ1-2, is as follows: SQTIHQWPATLVQPVGSPLSLECTVEGTSNPNLYWYRQAAGRGLQLLFYSVGIGQISSEVPQNLSASRPQDRQFILSSKKLLLSDSGFYLCAWSNGDFWGYTFGSGTRLTVV.

The chain joins TRBV7-3 to TRBJ1-2, with D possibly being TRBD1 (5 bases). V was trimmed by 3 bases and J by 4 bases, leaving 27 bases between them. The germline V gene has CDR1 SGHTA and CDR2 FQGTGA. The CDR3 length is 19 residues. The DNA of the CDR3 is TGTGCCAGCAGCTTTTATCGGACACTTAAAGGGAATTCCCTCTATGGCTACACCTTC. Translation: CASSFYRTLKGNSLYGYTF.

The chain carries TRBV13 and TRBJ1-1; unclear D gene. CDR1 is PRHDT and CDR2 is FYEKMQ in the germline V gene (reference sequence). V shed 2 bases and J shed 7 bases, with 11 bases lying between them. The CDR3 runs to 13 residues. CDR3 coding DNA: TGTGCCAGCAGCTTAAGGACGGCAGATGAAGCTTTCTTT. Protein sequence: CASSLRTADEAFF.

The chain couples TRBV12-5 to TRBJ2-1, with a weak D call TRBD2 (5 bases). Germline V gene sequence: CDR1 LGHNT, CDR2 FRNRAP. V dropped 2 bases and J dropped 0 bases, with 17 bases sitting between them. The CDR3 runs to 18 residues. The chain's CDR3 is CASGLTSLASSSYNEQFF. CDR3 nucleotides: TGTGCTAGTGGTTTGACGTCGCTAGCTTCGAGCTCCTACAATGAGCAGTTCTTC.

V is TRBV6-1 and J is TRBJ2-1, with 8 bases that match TRBD2. Per germline, CDR1 MNHNS and CDR2 SASEGT. This CDR3 has 14 amino acids. The junction had 10 bases not matched to a gene; V was cut back by 7 bases and J by 8 bases. The CDR3 region has the DNA TGTGCCAGCATTTCGGGAGGGCCCATCGATGAGCAGTTCTTC. This codes for CASISGGPIDEQFF.

The chain uses TRBV2 and TRBJ1-3, with no clear D. The V and J ends lost 8 bases and 0 bases respectively, with 8 bases between them. The CDR3 covers 13 residues. Germline lookup yields CDR1 SNHLY and CDR2 FYNNEI. The CDR3 sequence: CASYESSGNTIYF. CDR3 DNA sequence: TGTGCCAGCTACGAGAGCTCTGGAAACACCATATATTTT.

The J gene is TRBJ2-7, the V gene TRBV9, with D maybe TRBD1 (5 bases). This CDR3 has 13 residues. Trimming stripped 2 bases from V and 3 bases from J, with 9 bases between. Germline assignment: CDR1 SGDLS and CDR2 YYNGEE. CDR3 nucleotides: TGTGCCAGCAGCGTCACCCAGGGCTACGAGCAGTACTTC. Amino acid sequence: CASSVTQGYEQYF.

J is TRBJ2-6 and V is TRBV7-9, with D possibly matching TRBD2 (6 bases). Trimming shortened V by 4 bases and J by 2 bases, and 9 bases separated the two germline ends. Germline lookup yields CDR1 SEHNR and CDR2 FQNEAQ (reference sequence). The CDR3 runs to 15 residues. Written as DNA, the CDR3 is TGTGCCAGCAGCTCCCCGGGGGCTGGGGCCAACGTCCTGACTTTC. Its protein product is CASSSPGAGANVLTF.

This chain joins TRBV27 and TRBJ2-1; TRBD1 or TRBD2 may be the D gene (6 bases each). Trimming pared 0 bases from V and 0 bases from J, leaving 15 bases between. Germline V gene sequence: CDR1 MNHEY, CDR2 SMNVEV (reference sequence). CDR3 size: 18 residues. CDR3: CASSLSPLGGFSYNEQFF. The CDR3 DNA is TGTGCCAGCAGTTTATCCCCTTTGGGGGGCTTCTCCTACAATGAGCAGTTCTTC.

The genes are TRBV4-3 and TRBJ2-7; TRBD1 aligns across 12 bases. CDR1 and CDR2 (germline): LGHNA, YSLEER. The V gene end was trimmed by 4 bases and the J gene end by 5 bases; junction bases not matched to a gene: 6. The CDR3 loop spans 15 amino acids. CDR3 loop: CASSLEGTGGHEQYF. The CDR3 nucleotides read TGCGCCAGCAGCCTAGAGGGGACAGGGGGCCACGAGCAGTACTTC.

This clone was found a few times. J is TRBJ1-4 and V is TRBV25-1; 8 bases are shared with TRBD1. The germline V gene has CDR1 MGHDK and CDR2 SYGVNS. The CDR3 consists of 13 residues. The DNA of the CDR3 is TGTGCAACTCAGGACAGGGTAAATGAAAAACTGTTTTTT. It is translated as CATQDRVNEKLFF.

This clone came up once. The rearrangement joins TRBV28 to TRBJ1-5, with 7 positions matching TRBD1. The CDR3 contains 15 residues. Germline V gene data show CDR1 as MDHEN and CDR2 as SYDVKM. Trimming removed 0 bases from V and 6 bases from J; junction bases left unmatched: 5. CDR3 sequence: CASSLWGDSPQPQHF. CDR3 nucleotide sequence: TGTGCCAGCAGTTTATGGGGGGACAGCCCTCAGCCCCAGCATTTT.

V and J are TRBV5-6 and TRBJ2-7; 10 nucleotides align to TRBD1. Germline V gene data show CDR1 as SGHDT and CDR2 as YYEEEE. There are 15 residues in the CDR3. Trimming took 5 bases from V and 0 from J; bases not matched to a gene: 5. The CDR3 DNA reads as TGTGCCAGCAGTTCCTGGACAGGGGGCTCCTACGAGCAGTACTTC. Translated: CASSSWTGGSYEQYF.

DNA of the CDR3: TGTGCCAGCAGTCGGGACTCTGCGGTTAATGAGCAGTTCTTC. As protein: CASSRDSAVNEQFF. The chain employs TRBV6-5 and TRBJ2-1, with TRBD2 as a possible D gene (6 bases). Trimming pared 5 bases from V and 7 bases from J, leaving 15 bases between. CDR1 is MNHEY and CDR2 is SVGAGI in the germline V gene. CDR3 length equals 14 residues.

V gene TRBV4-3 combines with J gene TRBJ2-2, with D perhaps matching TRBD1 or TRBD2 (5 bases each). The CDR3 contains 17 residues. CDR1 LGHNA and CDR2 YSLEER come from the germline V gene. The V end was cut by 2 bases, the J end by 0 bases, with 13 bases between. The CDR3 sequence: CASSQLTGTANTGELFF. DNA for the CDR3: TGCGCCAGCAGCCAATTGACCGGGACGGCGAACACCGGGGAGCTGTTTTTT.

The chain is built from TRBV27 and TRBJ2-1; the D gene is possibly TRBD2 (6 bases). The CDR3 is 16 amino acids. The V end lost 0 bases, the J end lost 3 bases, and 12 bases lay between the germline ends. CDR1 is MNHEY, CDR2 SMNVEV, per germline (reference sequence). The CDR3 nucleotides read TGTGCCAGCAGTTTATCGGAAAGACTAGTCTACAATGAGCAGTTCTTC. This translates into CASSLSERLVYNEQFF.

This chain uses TRBV7-2 with TRBJ1-5; D unresolved. Trimming cost V 3 bases and J 7 bases, with 1 base left between them. Germline V CDR1 and CDR2: SGHTA, FQGNSA. The length of the CDR3 is 10 residues. As DNA, the CDR3 is TGTGCCAGCAGCTTCCAGCCCCAGCATTTT. Translation gives CASSFQPQHF.